The rows below give T cell receptor beta chains drawn from one sample of a study of T-cell memory formation after mild COVID-19. TCRdb reprocessed the 5' RACE reads via MiXCR and lists one record per CDR3 protein. The repertoire consists of 250,000 or so distinct CDR3 sequences, with roughly 18% occurring once and the leading ten covering approximately 22%. Source material: PBMCs or a T cell subset sorted from them (not recorded which). The receptor source for this set is a young man who had mild COVID-19 (a few samples of this study predate the infection). Cell type and time point are not known. Both conserved end residues are part of each CDR3. A D gene is named only where the DNA matches it firmly. Some rows mark clone size as missing; the rest say once, few, many or name a class of expanded clone.

length,J,size,D,V,DNA,CDR3
15,TRBJ2-5,NA,NA,TRBV6-5,TGTGCCAGCAGCCGTCCCGGGACGGGGAAAGAGACCCAGTACTTC,CASSRPGTGKETQYF
14,TRBJ1-2,NA,TRBD1,TRBV7-9,TGTGCCAGCAGCCCGGGGACAGGCTTAGTTGGCTACACCTTC,CASSPGTGLVGYTF
18,TRBJ1-2,NA,NA,TRBV6-1,TGTGCCAGCAGTGGACAGCCGAAGATGTATAGCCCTAACTATGGCTACACCTTC,CASSGQPKMYSPNYGYTF
15,TRBJ2-1,NA,NA,TRBV7-2,TGTGCCAGCAGCCCGGAGAGCCTTTCCTACAATGAGCAGTTCTTC,CASSPESLSYNEQFF
18,TRBJ2-3,few,TRBD2,TRBV7-2,TGTGCCAGCAGCTTAGCCGGGACTAGCGGGAGTAGCACAGATACGCAGTATTTT,CASSLAGTSGSSTDTQYF
13,TRBJ1-2,NA,NA,TRBV13,TGTGCCAGCAACCCGACGCCGCCTTATGGCTACACCTTC,CASNPTPPYGYTF
15,TRBJ2-7,few,TRBD2,TRBV7-2,TGTGCCAGCAGCGCCGTGGCGGGGGGGTCCTACGAGCAGTACTTC,CASSAVAGGSYEQYF
15,TRBJ2-1,few,NA,TRBV7-3,TGTGCCAGCAGCCGGCAGGGAAGAGCCTACAATGAGCAGTTCTTC,CASSRQGRAYNEQFF
15,TRBJ2-4,NA,NA,TRBV24-1,TGTGCCACCAGTGACTCAAAAGGCACTGGGGACATTCAGTACTTC,CATSDSKGTGDIQYF
13,TRBJ2-3,NA,TRBD1,TRBV2,TGTGCCAGACGACAGGGCCCCACAGATACGCAGTATTTT,CARRQGPTDTQYF
17,TRBJ2-5,few,TRBD1,TRBV19,TGTGCCAGTAGTACGGGACAGGGGACAAGGGGACAAGAGACCCAGTACTTC,CASSTGQGTRGQETQYF
17,TRBJ2-7,NA,TRBD2,TRBV4-1,TGCGCCAGCAGCCAAGTAGCTGGAGCGGGGGGGGACTACGAGCAGTACTTC,CASSQVAGAGGDYEQYF
16,TRBJ2-7,few,TRBD1,TRBV11-2,TGTGCCAGCAGCCCTACGACCGGGACAGGGAGCCGCGAGCAGTACTTC,CASSPTTGTGSREQYF
15,TRBJ2-2,few,TRBD1,TRBV27,TGTGCCAGCAGCTACAGGGGCAGGGGAAACGGGGAGCTGTTTTTT,CASSYRGRGNGELFF
15,TRBJ2-5,few,NA,TRBV7-2,TGTGCCAGCAGCCCTCTCGACAGACCCAGGGAGACCCAGTACTTC,CASSPLDRPRETQYF
13,TRBJ1-2,NA,NA,TRBV27,TGTGCCAGCAGTCCTGACAACCTCTATGGCTACACCTTC,CASSPDNLYGYTF
14,TRBJ1-2,few,NA,TRBV7-2,TGTGCCAGCAGCTTAGCCCAGGCGAACTATGGCTACACCTTC,CASSLAQANYGYTF
18,TRBJ2-3,few,TRBD2,TRBV5-1,TGCGCCAGCAGCCCTGGGGCTAGCGGGCCTCAGAGCACAGATACGCAGTATTTT,CASSPGASGPQSTDTQYF
15,TRBJ2-1,many,TRBD2,TRBV6-1,TGTGCCAGCAGCCAGACTAGCGGGGGGTACAATGAGCAGTTCTTC,CASSQTSGGYNEQFF
14,TRBJ1-3,NA,TRBD1,TRBV2,TGTGCCAGCGGGCAGGGGGCGTTGGGAAACACCATATATTTT,CASGQGALGNTIYF
14,TRBJ1-6,few,NA,TRBV14,TGTGCCAGCAGCCAGCGGGCCTCGTTTGTGACCCTCCACTTT,CASSQRASFVTLHF
16,TRBJ1-4,NA,TRBD1,TRBV4-2,TGTGCCAGCAGCCAGTCTCCGGGACAGGGGGGTGAAAAACTGTTTTTT,CASSQSPGQGGEKLFF
15,TRBJ2-6,NA,NA,TRBV12-3/TRBV12-4,TGTGCCAGCCTGGACGGGGCCTCTGGGGCCAACGTCCTGACTTTC,CASLDGASGANVLTF
15,TRBJ2-7,few,TRBD1,TRBV19,TGTGCCAGTAGTTCCGGGACAGGGATTTCCTACGAGCAGTACTTC,CASSSGTGISYEQYF
12,TRBJ1-5,many,NA,TRBV20-1,TGCAGTGCTGTTTCCGGGAATCAGCCCCAGCATTTT,CSAVSGNQPQHF
15,TRBJ2-7,few,TRBD1,TRBV4-1,TGCGCCAGCAGAGACCCGGACAGGGTGCCCTACGAGCAGTACTTC,CASRDPDRVPYEQYF
17,TRBJ1-4,NA,NA,TRBV12-3/TRBV12-4,TGTGCCAGCAGTGAAAGTCCCACCTATTCAACTAATGAAAAACTGTTTTTT,CASSESPTYSTNEKLFF
13,TRBJ1-5,NA,NA,TRBV2,TGTGCCAGCAGTACAGGCCCCGGTCAGCCCCAGCATTTT,CASSTGPGQPQHF
13,TRBJ2-7,few,TRBD2,TRBV25-1,TGTGCCAGCAGTGTGCTAGCGGGCTACGAGCAGTACTTC,CASSVLAGYEQYF
14,TRBJ2-5,many,NA,TRBV20-1,TGCAGTGCTAGATCAGGGGCCCCCCAAGAGACCCAGTACTTC,CSARSGAPQETQYF
15,TRBJ2-5,NA,NA,TRBV7-3,NA,CASSFEGYFGETQYF
13,TRBJ1-5,NA,NA,TRBV29-1,TGCAGCCCCACCCCAGGGGTGGGTCAGCCCCAGCATTTT,CSPTPGVGQPQHF
14,TRBJ1-2,NA,NA,TRBV7-9,TGTGCCAGCAGCTTACAGGCCGGACTCGCGGGCTACACCTTC,CASSLQAGLAGYTF
16,TRBJ2-1,NA,TRBD2,TRBV4-1,TGCGCCAGCAGCCAAGATTCTAGCGGGGGGGCAAATGAGCAGTTCTTC,CASSQDSSGGANEQFF
17,TRBJ2-1,NA,TRBD2,TRBV5-5,TGTGCCAGCAGATTCGGACTAGCGGGGGGAAACTACAATGAGCAGTTCTTC,CASRFGLAGGNYNEQFF
15,TRBJ1-5,few,NA,TRBV30,TGTGCCTGGAGCCCCGGGACAAACTTAAATCAGCCCCAGCATTTT,CAWSPGTNLNQPQHF
13,TRBJ2-7,NA,NA,TRBV13,TGTGCCAGCAGCCGGACAGAAACCTACGAGCAGTACTTC,CASSRTETYEQYF
12,TRBJ2-7,few,NA,TRBV7-2,TGTGCCAGCAGCCCCGGTCTGCGGGGGCAGTACTTC,CASSPGLRGQYF
14,TRBJ1-1,few,NA,TRBV6-1,TGTGCCAGTTTCCCTAGGGGTACGGACACTGAAGCTTTCTTT,CASFPRGTDTEAFF